The sequence of this T cell receptor beta chain was determined in a study of T cells in Graves' hyperthyroidism and ophthalmopathy. The CDR3 is 15 residues long. The germline gives CDR1 DFQATT, CDR2 SNEGSKA (reference sequence). J gave up 6 bases and V 5 bases, and 9 bases lay outside the gene matches. This clonotype was counted a few times. TCR beta CDR3 regions were amplified from RNA. Initially, a first-round RT-PCR of the TCR CDR3 employed the HTBI primer set. MiXCR, applied by TCRdb to the multiplex PCR reads, yields one record per CDR3 protein. Found here are a few hundred thousand distinct CDR3 sequences, approximately 15% of them singletons; the top ten hold around 3.3%.

The rearrangement uses TRBV20-1 and TRBJ2-7; 14 bases align to TRBD2. This receptor was taken from a woman in her thirties or forties with Graves' ophthalmopathy. The specimen sequenced was blood. The CDR3 reads CSASEQGLAGVEQYF. The CDR3 bases are TGCAGTGCTTCAGAACAGGGACTAGCGGGAGTCGAGCAGTACTTC.